This TCR beta chain comes out of a study of blood T cells in healthy people across ages. Alongside a J-beta primer mix, a sample-barcoded 5' primer served in a second PCR lasting 7 to 11 cycles. One entry per CDR3 protein, called by TCRdb with MiXCR from the 5' RACE reads. The sample carries 800,000 or so distinct CDR3 sequences, about 25% recorded once. These sequences were also reported in another study, on T cells of mothers and their children. That paper states: Second-round PCR products received sample barcodes and 2-4 random nucleotides from the M1S primer.

The specimen sequenced was blood. This receptor was identified in a boy between 10 and 17 years old in good health.

The CDR3 spells CASSLSYDSLRETQYF. For the CDR3, the DNA is TGTGCCAGCAGTTTATCGTATGACAGTTTAAGGGAGACCCAGTACTTC. The chain recombines TRBV27 with TRBJ2-5; D is possibly TRBD1 (5 bases). V was shortened by 0 bases and J by 5 bases, with 16 bases between the two germline ends. Germline V gives CDR1 MNHEY, CDR2 SMNVEV (reference sequence). This CDR3 is 16 amino acids long.